This TCR beta chain was sequenced during a study of shared clonotypes between healthy human individuals. Terminally differentiated effector memory CD45RA+ cells were excluded from the naive CD8 cells, which were CD45RO-negative and positively selected for CCR7. The healthy adult donors were HIV-negative and reported no recent acute infections or vaccinations. Adult Caucasians living in Nashville, Tennessee made up all of the donors. Several immunoSEQ plates held equal portions of the genomic DNA taken from each subset. Data came from immunoSEQ multiplex PCR; TCRdb stores just in-frame clones and leaves some out. Among about 2.1 million clones listed, approximately 94% were seen once. J lost 1 base, V lost 3 bases, and 17 bases had no gene match. The CDR3 length is 19 residues. Germline V CDR1 and CDR2: MDHEN, SYDVKM.

Sequencing used naive CD8+ T cells from PBMCs. This receptor was identified in a man between 18 and 35 years old in good health. Some clones in this sample may be carry-over from other donors' samples. The gene calls are TRBV28 and TRBJ2-7; 8 nucleotides line up with TRBD2. In nucleotides, the CDR3 is TGTGCCAGCAGTTTCTGGGCTAGCGGGTGGGAGGTCAATTCCTACGAGCAGTACTTC. Translation gives CASSFWASGWEVNSYEQYF.